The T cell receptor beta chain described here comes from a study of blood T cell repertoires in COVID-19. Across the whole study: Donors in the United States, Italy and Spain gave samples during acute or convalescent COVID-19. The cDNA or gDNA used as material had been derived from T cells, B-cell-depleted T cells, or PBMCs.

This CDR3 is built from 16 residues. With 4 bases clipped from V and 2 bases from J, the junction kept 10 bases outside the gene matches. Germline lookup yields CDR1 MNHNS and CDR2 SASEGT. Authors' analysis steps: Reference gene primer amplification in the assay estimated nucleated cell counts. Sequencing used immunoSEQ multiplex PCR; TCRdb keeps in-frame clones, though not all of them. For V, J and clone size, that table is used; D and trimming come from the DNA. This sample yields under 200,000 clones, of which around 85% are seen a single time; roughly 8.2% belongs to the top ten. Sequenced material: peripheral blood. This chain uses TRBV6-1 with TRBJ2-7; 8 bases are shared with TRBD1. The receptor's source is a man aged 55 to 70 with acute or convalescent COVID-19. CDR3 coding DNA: TGTGCCAGCAGTGTGAACTCCGGGACAGGAACCTACGAGCAGTACTTC. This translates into CASSVNSGTGTYEQYF.